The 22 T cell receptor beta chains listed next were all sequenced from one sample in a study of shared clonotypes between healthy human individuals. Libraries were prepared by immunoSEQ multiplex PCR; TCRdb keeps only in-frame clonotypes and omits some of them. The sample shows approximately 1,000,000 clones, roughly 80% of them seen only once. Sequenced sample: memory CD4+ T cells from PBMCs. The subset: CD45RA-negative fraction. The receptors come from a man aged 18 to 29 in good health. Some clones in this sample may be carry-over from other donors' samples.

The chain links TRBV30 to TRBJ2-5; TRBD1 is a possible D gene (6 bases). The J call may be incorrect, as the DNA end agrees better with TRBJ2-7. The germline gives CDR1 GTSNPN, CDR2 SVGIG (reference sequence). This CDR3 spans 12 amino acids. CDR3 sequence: CAWLGASGEQYF. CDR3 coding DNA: TGTGCCTGGCTGGGGGCATCGGGCGAGCAGTACTTC.

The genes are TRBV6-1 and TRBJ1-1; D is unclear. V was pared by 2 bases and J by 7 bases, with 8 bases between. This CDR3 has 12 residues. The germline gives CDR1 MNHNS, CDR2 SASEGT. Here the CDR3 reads CASSERVIEAFF. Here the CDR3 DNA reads TGTGCCAGCAGTGAAAGGGTCATTGAAGCTTTCTTT.

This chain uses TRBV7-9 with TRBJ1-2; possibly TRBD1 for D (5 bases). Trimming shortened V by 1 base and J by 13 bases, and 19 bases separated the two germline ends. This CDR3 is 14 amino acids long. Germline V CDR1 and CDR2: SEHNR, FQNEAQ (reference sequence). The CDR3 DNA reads TGTGCCAGCAGCTTAGGGCAAAATGCGGGGGTTTTCACCTTC. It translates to CASSLGQNAGVFTF.

The CDR3 nucleotides are TGTGCCAGCAGCCCAACCGGGACAGCCGTCGAGCAGTACTTC. It specifies CASSPTGTAVEQYF. The chain has TRBV7-2 and TRBJ2-7; 7 nucleotides agree with TRBD1. The V gene end was trimmed by 5 bases and the J gene end by 6 bases; junction bases not matched to a gene: 10. The CDR3 extends over 14 amino acids. The germline V gene has CDR1 SGHTA and CDR2 FQGNSA.

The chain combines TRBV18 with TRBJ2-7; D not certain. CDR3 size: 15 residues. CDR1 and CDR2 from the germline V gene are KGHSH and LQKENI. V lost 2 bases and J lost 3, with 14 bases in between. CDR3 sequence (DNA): TGTGCCAGCTCACCAATATTGAGTACGTTCTACGAGCAGTACTTC. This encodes CASSPILSTFYEQYF.

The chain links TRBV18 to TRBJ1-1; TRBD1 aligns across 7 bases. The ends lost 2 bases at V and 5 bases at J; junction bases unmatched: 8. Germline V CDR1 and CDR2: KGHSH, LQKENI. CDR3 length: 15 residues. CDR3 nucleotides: TGTGCCAGCTCACCATGGAAGGGGGCGCGAACTGAAGCTTTCTTT. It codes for CASSPWKGARTEAFF. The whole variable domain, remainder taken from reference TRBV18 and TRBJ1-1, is NAGVMQNPRHLVRRRGQEARLRCSPMKGHSHVYWYRQLPEEGLKFMVYLQKENIIDESGMPKERFSAEFPKEGPSILRIQQVVRGDSAAYFCASSPWKGARTEAFFGQGTRLTVV.

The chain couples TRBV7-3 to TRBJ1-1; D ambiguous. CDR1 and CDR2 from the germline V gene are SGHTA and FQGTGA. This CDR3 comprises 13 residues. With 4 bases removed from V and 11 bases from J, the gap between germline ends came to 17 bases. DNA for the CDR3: TGTGCCAGCAGCTACACAACCGACACTAGGGCTTTCTTT. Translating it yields CASSYTTDTRAFF.

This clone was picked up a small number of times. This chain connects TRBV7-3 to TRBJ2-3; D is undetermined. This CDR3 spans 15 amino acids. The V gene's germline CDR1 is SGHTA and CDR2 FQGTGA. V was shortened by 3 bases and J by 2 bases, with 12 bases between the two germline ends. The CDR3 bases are TGTGCCAGCAGCTTCCGGGCCGCGGCCACAGATACGCAGTATTTT. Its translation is CASSFRAAATDTQYF.

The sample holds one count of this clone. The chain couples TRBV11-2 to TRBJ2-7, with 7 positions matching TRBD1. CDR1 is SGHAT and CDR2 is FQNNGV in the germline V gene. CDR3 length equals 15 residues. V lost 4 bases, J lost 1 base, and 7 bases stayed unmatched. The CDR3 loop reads CASSSLPGQSYEQYF. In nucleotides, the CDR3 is TGTGCCAGCAGCTCACTACCGGGACAGTCCTACGAGCAGTACTTC.

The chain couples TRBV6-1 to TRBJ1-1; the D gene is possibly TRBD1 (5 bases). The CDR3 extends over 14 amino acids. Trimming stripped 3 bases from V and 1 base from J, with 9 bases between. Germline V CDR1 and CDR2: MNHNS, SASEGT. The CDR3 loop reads CASSDQTGNTEAFF. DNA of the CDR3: TGTGCCAGCAGTGACCAAACAGGGAACACTGAAGCTTTCTTT.

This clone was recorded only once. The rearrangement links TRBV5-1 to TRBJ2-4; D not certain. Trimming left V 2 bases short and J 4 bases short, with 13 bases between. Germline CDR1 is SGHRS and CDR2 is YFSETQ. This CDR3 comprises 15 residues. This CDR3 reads CASSLSAASKNIQYF. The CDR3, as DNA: TGCGCCAGCAGCTTATCGGCTGCCTCGAAAAACATTCAGTACTTC.

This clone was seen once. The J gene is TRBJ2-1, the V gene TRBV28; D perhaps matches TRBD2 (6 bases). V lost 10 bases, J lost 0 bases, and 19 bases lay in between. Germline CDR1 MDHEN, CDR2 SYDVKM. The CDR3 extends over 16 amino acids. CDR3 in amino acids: CATGPLAESSYNEQFF. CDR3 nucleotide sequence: TGTGCCACCGGCCCCTTAGCGGAGAGCTCCTACAATGAGCAGTTCTTC.

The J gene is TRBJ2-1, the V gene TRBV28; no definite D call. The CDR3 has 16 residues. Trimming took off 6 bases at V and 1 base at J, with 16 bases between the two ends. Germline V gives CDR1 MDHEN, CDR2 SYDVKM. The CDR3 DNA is TGTGCCAGCAGCCCCTTCCGTGCAGGATCCTACAATGAGCAGTTCTTC. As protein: CASSPFRAGSYNEQFF. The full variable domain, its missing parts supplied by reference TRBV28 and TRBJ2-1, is DVKVTQSSRYLVKRTGEKVFLECVQDMDHENMFWYRQDPGLGLRLIYFSYDVKMKEKGDIPEGYSVSREKKERFSLILESASTNQTSMYLCASSPFRAGSYNEQFFGPGTRLTVL.

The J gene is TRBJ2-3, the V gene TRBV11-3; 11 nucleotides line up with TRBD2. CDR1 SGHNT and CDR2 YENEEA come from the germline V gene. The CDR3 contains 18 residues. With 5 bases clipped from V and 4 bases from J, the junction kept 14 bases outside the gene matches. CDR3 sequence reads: CASSPPGVAGGIPDTQYF. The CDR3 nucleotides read TGTGCCAGCAGCCCTCCGGGGGTAGCGGGAGGGATCCCAGATACGCAGTATTTT.

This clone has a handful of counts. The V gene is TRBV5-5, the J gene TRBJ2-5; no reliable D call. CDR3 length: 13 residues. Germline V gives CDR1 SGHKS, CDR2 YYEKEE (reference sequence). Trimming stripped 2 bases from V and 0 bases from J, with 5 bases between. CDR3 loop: CASSFPYQETQYF. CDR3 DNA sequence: TGTGCCAGCAGCTTTCCGTACCAAGAGACCCAGTACTTC. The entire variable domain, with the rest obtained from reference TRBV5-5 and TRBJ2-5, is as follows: DAGVTQSPTHLIKTRGQQVTLRCSPISGHKSVSWYQQVLGQGPQFIFQYYEKEERGRGNFPDRFSARQFPNYSSELNVNALLLGDSALYLCASSFPYQETQYFGPGTRLLVL.

The CDR3: CASSPGTETDTQYF. Written as DNA, the CDR3 is TGCGCCAGCAGCCCCGGGACAGAAACAGATACGCAGTATTTT. The chain couples TRBV5-1 to TRBJ2-3, with 7 bases lining up with TRBD1. V was pared by 4 bases and J by 3 bases, with 5 bases of the junction left unmatched. Germline V CDR1 and CDR2: SGHRS, YFSETQ. The CDR3 has 14 amino acids.

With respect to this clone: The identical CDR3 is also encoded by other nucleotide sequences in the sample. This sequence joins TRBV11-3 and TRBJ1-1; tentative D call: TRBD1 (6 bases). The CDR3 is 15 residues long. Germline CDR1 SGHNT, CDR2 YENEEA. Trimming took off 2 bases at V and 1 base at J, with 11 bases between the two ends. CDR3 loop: CASSLKGDGNTEAFF. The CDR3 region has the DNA TGTGCCAGCAGCTTAAAGGGGGACGGGAACACTGAAGCTTTCTTT.

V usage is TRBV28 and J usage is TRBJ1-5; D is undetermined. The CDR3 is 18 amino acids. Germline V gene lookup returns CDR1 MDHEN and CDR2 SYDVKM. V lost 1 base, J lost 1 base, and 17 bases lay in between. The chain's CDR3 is CASSLSLRAQRSNQPQHF. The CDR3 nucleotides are TGTGCCAGCAGTTTATCCCTTAGGGCCCAGCGGAGCAATCAGCCCCAGCATTTT.

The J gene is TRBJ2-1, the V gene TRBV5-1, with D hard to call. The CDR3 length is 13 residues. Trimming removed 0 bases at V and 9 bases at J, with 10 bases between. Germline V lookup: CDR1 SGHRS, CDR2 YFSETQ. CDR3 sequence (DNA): TGCGCCAGCAGCTTGGGGTCGGCAGGTGAGCAGTTCTTC. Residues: CASSLGSAGEQFF.

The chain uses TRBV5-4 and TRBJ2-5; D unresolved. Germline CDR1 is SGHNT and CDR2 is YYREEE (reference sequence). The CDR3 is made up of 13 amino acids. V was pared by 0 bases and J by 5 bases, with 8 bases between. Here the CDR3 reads CASSLAYSETQYF. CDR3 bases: TGTGCCAGCAGCTTGGCCTACAGTGAGACCCAGTACTTC. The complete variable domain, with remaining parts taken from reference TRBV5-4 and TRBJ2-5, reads ETGVTQSPTHLIKTRGQQVTLRCSSQSGHNTVSWYQQALGQGPQFIFQYYREEENGRGNFPPRFSGLQFPNYSSELNVNALELDDSALYLCASSLAYSETQYFGPGTRLLVL.

The DNA of the CDR3 is TGCGCCAGCAGTGAGACAGGGCAGCCCCAGCATTTT. Translated, it gives CASSETGQPQHF. The chain couples TRBV10-1 to TRBJ1-5; a weak D match, TRBD1 (6 bases). Germline V CDR1 and CDR2: WNHNN, SYGVQD (reference sequence). CDR3 length equals 12 residues. V lost 2 bases to trimming and J lost 7 bases, with 6 bases between them.

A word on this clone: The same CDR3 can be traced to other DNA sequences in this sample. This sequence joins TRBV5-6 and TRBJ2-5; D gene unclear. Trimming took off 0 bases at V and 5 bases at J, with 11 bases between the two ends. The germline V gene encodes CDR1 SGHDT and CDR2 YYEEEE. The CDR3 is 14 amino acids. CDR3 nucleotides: TGTGCCAGCAGCTTGGGTCTGGGAAGGGAGACCCAGTACTTC. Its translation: CASSLGLGRETQYF.